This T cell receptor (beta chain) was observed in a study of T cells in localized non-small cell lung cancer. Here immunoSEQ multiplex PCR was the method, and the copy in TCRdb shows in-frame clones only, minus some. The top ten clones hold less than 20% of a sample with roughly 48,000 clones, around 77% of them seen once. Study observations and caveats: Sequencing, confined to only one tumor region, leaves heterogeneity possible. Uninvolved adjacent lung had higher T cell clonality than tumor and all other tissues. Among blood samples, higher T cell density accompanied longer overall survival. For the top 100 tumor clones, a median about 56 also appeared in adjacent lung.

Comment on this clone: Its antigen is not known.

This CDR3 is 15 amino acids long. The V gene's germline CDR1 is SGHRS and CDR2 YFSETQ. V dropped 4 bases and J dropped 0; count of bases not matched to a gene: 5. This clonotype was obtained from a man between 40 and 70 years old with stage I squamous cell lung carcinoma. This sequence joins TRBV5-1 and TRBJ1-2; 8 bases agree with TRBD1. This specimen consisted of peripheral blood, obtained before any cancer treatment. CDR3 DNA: TGCGCCAGCAGCCTGACAGGGGACTCTAACTATGGCTACACCTTC. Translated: CASSLTGDSNYGYTF.